This T cell receptor beta chain is from a study of cytomegalovirus exposure and HLA in healthy donors. This CDR3 spans 16 amino acids. Germline values: CDR1 KGHSH, CDR2 LQKENI. Losses at the gene ends were 6 bases for V and 1 base for J; bases not matched to a gene: 7. Overall study findings and caveats: Immune exposure was documented only through CMV serostatus. Earlier findings revealed that most TCR beta V segments proved productive either about 87% or about 30% of the time. Later on, analysis showed that most CMV-associated TCR beta chains appeared to be HLA-restricted. Per published reports, the classifier diagnosed cytomegalovirus status with high specificity and sensitivity.

The PCR contained 60 Vbeta and 13 Jbeta primers. Clones were read by immunoSEQ multiplex PCR, and TCRdb kept only the in-frame ones, dropping some. The table has fewer than 150,000 clones, about 68% seen once. With respect to this clone: Its antigen is still unknown.

The TCR sequence derives from a human donor in good health. This chain connects TRBV18 to TRBJ2-1; 9 nucleotides match TRBD1. The sample consisted of PBMCs. CDR3 residues: CASSRSGTGSYNEQFF. For the CDR3, the DNA is TGTGCCAGCTCGCGTTCCGGGACAGGGTCCTACAATGAGCAGTTCTTC.